This TCR beta chain was sequenced during a study of blood T cell repertoires in COVID-19. Generated by immunoSEQ multiplex PCR, the TCRdb table keeps only in-frame clones and is missing some. The sample contains roughly 27,000 clones, around 89% of which appear only once. CDR3 size: 19 residues. The germline CDR1 and CDR2 sequences are MNHEY and SMNVEV (reference sequence). J gave up 4 bases and V 7 bases, and 19 bases lay outside the gene matches. The chain is built from TRBV27 and TRBJ1-4; TRBD1 agrees at 9 bases. Sequences were obtained from peripheral blood. The origin of this receptor is a woman aged 55-69 years with active COVID-19. CDR3 sequence (DNA): TGTGCCAGCATCACATTTGGACAGGGGCGTATAAGGGATAATGAAAAACTGTTTTTT. Amino acids: CASITFGQGRIRDNEKLFF.